Following are 27 T cell receptor beta chains from one sample sequenced in a study of blood T cell repertoires in COVID-19. The data were produced by immunoSEQ multiplex PCR, yet TCRdb's version contains in-frame clones alone and is incomplete. The sample has under 350,000 clones; about 90% are singletons. Sample: PBMCs or T cells enriched from blood (not recorded which). These receptors all come from a woman aged 55 to 70 who had recovered from COVID-19.

This chain links TRBV11-1 with TRBJ1-1; 8 nucleotides align to TRBD1. There are 16 residues in the CDR3. Germline values: CDR1 SGHAT, CDR2 FQDESV (reference sequence). Trimming at V came to 2 bases and at J to 6 bases, leaving 11 bases not matched to a gene. CDR3 residues: CASSLQGAGFVAEAFF. CDR3 in DNA: TGTGCCAGCAGCTTACAGGGGGCGGGTTTTGTCGCTGAAGCTTTCTTT.

The chain has TRBV6-5 and TRBJ1-5, with TRBD1 as a possible D gene (6 bases). V was cut by 6 bases and J by 0 bases, with 12 bases left in between. CDR3 length equals 15 residues. Per the germline V gene, CDR1 is MNHEY and CDR2 is SVGAGI. CDR3 DNA sequence: TGTGCCAGCAGCATACAGGGTCTTAGCAATCAGCCCCAGCATTTT. Translation: CASSIQGLSNQPQHF.

The chain has TRBV6-4 and TRBJ1-2; the D gene is possibly TRBD1 (6 bases). CDR3 length: 14 residues. V was cut by 6 bases and J by 4 bases, with 15 bases left in between. The germline gives CDR1 MRHNA, CDR2 SNTAGT. CDR3 amino acids: CASSEQGLGYGYTF. The CDR3 coding sequence is TGTGCCAGCAGCGAACAGGGCCTTGGCTATGGCTACACCTTC.

The rearrangement joins TRBV30 to TRBJ1-1; no reliable D call. The CDR3 covers 11 residues. CDR1 is GTSNPN and CDR2 is SVGIG in the germline V gene (reference sequence). Trimming took off 3 bases at V and 5 bases at J, with 7 bases between the two ends. The CDR3 DNA sequence: TGTGCCTGGAGGTCGGGGACTGAAGCTTTCTTT. As protein: CAWRSGTEAFF.

The chain is built from TRBV4-2 and TRBJ1-5; TRBD1 might be the D (5 bases). The CDR3 is made up of 13 amino acids. Looked up from germline, CDR1 is LGHNA and CDR2 is YNFKEQ. The V end lost 5 bases, the J end lost 6 bases, and 11 bases lay between the germline ends. CDR3 nucleotide sequence: TGTGCCAGCAGCTCCCAGGGCTCTCAGCCCCAGCATTTT. Its protein is CASSSQGSQPQHF.

This clone showed up just once. This chain joins TRBV11-2 and TRBJ2-7; 11 nucleotides align to TRBD2. Per the germline V gene, CDR1 is SGHAT and CDR2 is FQNNGV. The V segment lost 1 base and the J segment 0 bases; nucleotides outside the gene matches: 11. The CDR3 loop spans 19 amino acids. CDR3 nucleotide sequence: TGTGCCAGCAGCTTAGGCCGACTAGCGGGAACCCTTATCTCCTACGAGCAGTACTTC. Translation: CASSLGRLAGTLISYEQYF.

The CDR3, as DNA: TGTGCCAGCAGCCGCTCGAATAGCTACGAGCAGTACTTC. Protein: CASSRSNSYEQYF. The rearrangement uses TRBV3-1 (or the pseudogene TRBV3-2) and TRBJ2-7; D remains ambiguous. Trimming removed 4 bases from V and 3 bases from J, with 10 bases in between. The CDR3 covers 13 residues. CDR1 and CDR2 from the germline V gene are LGHDT and YNNKEL (reference sequence).

This clone came up once. The rearrangement links TRBV27 to TRBJ2-2, with D unclear. Germline V gene lookup returns CDR1 MNHEY and CDR2 SMNVEV (reference sequence). Trimming cost V 0 bases and J 6 bases, with 8 bases left between them. This CDR3 is built from 14 residues. CDR3 residues: CASSLSSNPGELFF. CDR3 bases: TGTGCCAGCAGTTTATCTAGTAATCCCGGGGAGCTGTTTTTT.

The rearrangement joins TRBV18 to TRBJ2-5, with TRBD2 matching over 8 bases. J gave up 5 bases and V 4 bases, and 6 bases lay outside the gene matches. The CDR3 sequence is 14 residues long. Germline V gene sequence: CDR1 KGHSH, CDR2 LQKENI. The DNA for the CDR3 is TGTGCCAGCTCACGCGGACTAGCCCAGGAGACCCAGTACTTC. Translating it yields CASSRGLAQETQYF.

The chain carries TRBV6-6 and TRBJ1-1; 7 bases match TRBD1. Germline assignment: CDR1 MNHNY and CDR2 SVGAGI (reference sequence). There are 15 residues in the CDR3. V gave up 4 bases and J gave up 4 bases; unmatched junction bases: 9. CDR3 in DNA: TGTGCCAGCAGTTTAGATAACAGGGGATCCACTGAAGCTTTCTTT. It specifies CASSLDNRGSTEAFF.

The genes are TRBV20-1 and TRBJ1-4; D may be TRBD1 (5 bases). CDR1 is DFQATT, CDR2 SNEGSKA, per germline (reference sequence). The CDR3 contains 15 residues. Trimming left V 3 bases short and J 8 bases short, with 19 bases between. CDR3 loop: CSASGGVLKGEKLFF. CDR3 coding DNA: TGCAGTGCTAGTGGGGGAGTCCTTAAAGGAGAAAAACTGTTTTTT.

The J gene is TRBJ1-4, the V gene TRBV9; TRBD1 might be the D (5 bases). V gave up 0 bases and J gave up 5 bases, with 11 bases separating them. Germline assignment: CDR1 SGDLS and CDR2 YYNGEE. CDR3 size: 15 residues. In nucleotides, the CDR3 is TGTGCCAGCAGCGTAGCTCGGGGGGGGAATGAAAAACTGTTTTTT. This encodes CASSVARGGNEKLFF. The full variable domain, with the rest looked up from reference TRBV9 and TRBJ1-4, is DSGVTQTPKHLITATGQRVTLRCSPRSGDLSVYWYQQSLDQGLQFLIQYYNGEERAKGNILERFSAQQFPDLHSELNLSSLELGDSALYFCASSVARGGNEKLFFGSGTQLSVL.

The chain recombines TRBV30 with TRBJ1-2; possible D gene TRBD1, 5 bases. CDR3 size: 12 residues. V shed 6 bases and J shed 8 bases, with 16 bases lying between them. The germline gives CDR1 GTSNPN, CDR2 SVGIG (reference sequence). CDR3 region: CACNVGGRGYTF. The CDR3 DNA reads TGTGCCTGTAATGTGGGGGGTCGGGGCTACACCTTC.

This clone was observed a single time. V is TRBV7-3 and J is TRBJ2-2; a weak D match, TRBD1 (5 bases). The V and J ends lost 4 bases and 1 base respectively, with 10 bases between them. Germline lookup yields CDR1 SGHTA and CDR2 FQGTGA. The CDR3 loop spans 15 amino acids. CDR3 protein: CASSSRQKNTGELFF. DNA for the CDR3: TGTGCCAGCAGCTCTCGACAGAAGAACACCGGGGAGCTGTTTTTT.

The chain is built from TRBV6-5 and TRBJ1-5; D remains unclear. V shed 0 bases and J shed 1 base, with 7 bases lying between them. This CDR3 has 15 amino acids. Per the germline V gene, CDR1 is MNHEY and CDR2 is SVGAGI. The CDR3 region is CASSYSAASNQPQHF. DNA for the CDR3: TGTGCCAGCAGTTACTCAGCGGCGAGCAATCAGCCCCAGCATTTT.

DNA of the CDR3: TGTGCCAGCAGTTTAGGGTTGGGGGAGGCTGGCTACACCTTC. Protein sequence: CASSLGLGEAGYTF. The genes are TRBV27 and TRBJ1-2; TRBD1 might be the D (5 bases). V was shortened by 2 bases and J by 7 bases, with 14 bases between the two germline ends. This CDR3 comprises 14 residues. The germline V gene encodes CDR1 MNHEY and CDR2 SMNVEV (reference sequence).

The gene calls are TRBV6-5 and TRBJ1-2; 7 nucleotides line up with TRBD1. Germline CDR1 and CDR2: MNHEY and SVGAGI. The V and J ends lost 5 bases and 4 bases, in that order; junction bases with no gene match: 4. This CDR3 has 13 residues. CDR3 coding DNA: TGTGCCAGCAGTAAAACAGGGGTCTATGGCTACACCTTC. The encoded protein is CASSKTGVYGYTF.

The chain links TRBV5-5 to TRBJ2-7; D is possibly TRBD1 (6 bases). The ends were cut back, 4 bases at V and 9 bases at J, with 29 bases in the middle. The CDR3 consists of 17 residues. The V gene's germline CDR1 is SGHKS and CDR2 YYEKEE (reference sequence). The CDR3 loop reads CASSQMDSTFYQAGQYF. The CDR3 DNA reads as TGTGCCAGCAGCCAAATGGACAGTACTTTTTATCAGGCCGGGCAGTACTTC. Full variable domain (rest looked up from reference TRBV5-5 and TRBJ2-7): DAGVTQSPTHLIKTRGQQVTLRCSPISGHKSVSWYQQVLGQGPQFIFQYYEKEERGRGNFPDRFSARQFPNYSSELNVNALLLGDSALYLCASSQMDSTFYQAGQYFGPGTRLTVT.

The chain employs TRBV7-3 and TRBJ2-3, with TRBD2 as a possible D gene (5 bases). V was cut by 1 base and J by 1 base, with 21 bases left in between. This CDR3 region has 19 residues. CDR1 SGHTA and CDR2 FQGTGA come from the germline V gene. DNA of the CDR3: TGTGCCAGCAGCTTAAGAGGCGGGCCAGCGCCGAGGGGCACAGATACGCAGTATTTT. Its protein is CASSLRGGPAPRGTDTQYF.

The chain uses TRBV18 and TRBJ2-5, with TRBD1 as a possible D gene (6 bases). V was cut by 11 bases and J by 9 bases, with 16 bases left in between. Per the germline V gene, CDR1 is KGHSH and CDR2 is LQKENI. The CDR3 has 11 amino acids. The CDR3 region is CAAGAGEAQYF. The CDR3 DNA reads as TGTGCCGCCGGGGCAGGGGAAGCCCAGTACTTC.

In this sample, this clone turned up once. The V gene is TRBV6-6, the J gene TRBJ2-1, with TRBD2 as a possible D gene (7 bases). V was clipped by 7 bases and J by 10 bases, with 23 bases between them. The germline V gene has CDR1 MNHNY and CDR2 SVGAGI (reference sequence). The CDR3 has 15 amino acids. The CDR3 DNA sequence: TGTGCCAGCACCAGGGGAGGGCTACCAATAGGGGAGCAGTTCTTC. Translating gives CASTRGGLPIGEQFF.

Comments on this clone: Other nucleotide sequences in the sample specify the same CDR3. The chain recombines TRBV5-1 with TRBJ1-6; D gene uncertain. CDR1 SGHRS and CDR2 YFSETQ come from the germline V gene. The ends were cut back, 3 bases at V and 6 bases at J, with 4 bases in the middle. The CDR3 extends over 12 amino acids. This chain's CDR3 is CASSSGNSPLHF. The DNA for the CDR3 is TGCGCCAGCAGCTCGGGTAATTCACCCCTCCACTTT. Filled out from reference TRBV5-1 and TRBJ1-6, the complete variable domain reads KAGVTQTPRYLIKTRGQQVTLSCSPISGHRSVSWYQQTPGQGLQFLFEYFSETQRNKGNFPGRFSGRQFSNSRSEMNVSTLELGDSALYLCASSSGNSPLHFGNGTRLTVT.

V and J are TRBV11-2 and TRBJ1-2; D is possibly TRBD1 (6 bases). The CDR3 extends over 16 amino acids. Trimming took 4 bases from V and 2 from J, leaving 17 bases between them. CDR1 and CDR2 from the germline V gene are SGHAT and FQNNGV. DNA of the CDR3: TGTGCCAGCAGCTCGCTACGGACGAGGGGGAACTATGGCTACACCTTC. Translated, it gives CASSSLRTRGNYGYTF.

This chain joins TRBV6-5 and TRBJ1-1, with 8 bases identical to TRBD1. After removal of 6 bases from V and 2 bases from J, the junction contained 5 bases not matched to a gene. Germline V lookup: CDR1 MNHEY, CDR2 SVGAGI. The CDR3 length is 14 residues. The CDR3 DNA is TGTGCCAGCAGCGGAGACAGGGGCAACACTGAAGCTTTCTTT. This translates into CASSGDRGNTEAFF.

This clone has only a few counts. The chain links TRBV7-3 to TRBJ2-3; 15 bases are a match to TRBD2. The CDR3 length is 17 residues. In germline, CDR1 is SGHTA, CDR2 FQGTGA. With V trimmed by 2 bases and J by 2 bases, 2 bases remained unmatched. CDR3 in amino acids: CASSLGLAGGTTDTQYF. CDR3 DNA sequence: TGTGCCAGCAGCTTAGGACTAGCGGGGGGGACCACAGATACGCAGTATTTT.

This chain links TRBV7-2 with TRBJ1-2; a possible D gene is TRBD1 (6 bases). Trimming stripped 4 bases from V and 4 bases from J, with 10 bases between. The germline CDR1 and CDR2 sequences are SGHTA and FQGNSA. There are 13 residues in the CDR3. The CDR3 protein is CASSWGQTYGYTF. The DNA for the CDR3 is TGTGCCAGCAGCTGGGGACAAACCTATGGCTACACCTTC.

This clone was counted between two and nine times. The gene calls are TRBV5-4 and TRBJ1-3; 8 nucleotides align to TRBD1. This CDR3 spans 16 amino acids. The germline CDR1 and CDR2 sequences are SGHNT and YYREEE (reference sequence). Trimming at V came to 1 base and at J to 4 bases, leaving 7 bases not matched to a gene. CDR3 sequence: CASSLQGAEFGNTIYF. The CDR3 nucleotides are TGTGCCAGCAGCTTGCAGGGGGCTGAGTTCGGAAACACCATATATTTT.